These 16 T cell receptor beta chains were all obtained from the same sample, sequenced in a study of blood T cell repertoires in COVID-19. The protocol was immunoSEQ multiplex PCR, while the TCRdb copy is restricted to in-frame clones and leaves out a portion. The sample holds fewer than 200,000 clones, approximately 87% seen once. Input material: peripheral blood. These receptors were obtained from a woman in her sixties or seventies with COVID-19, enrolled during active disease.

This clone was detected only a few times. The chain uses TRBV6-5 and TRBJ2-7; TRBD1 might be the D (6 bases). The CDR3 spans 15 residues. Deletions cut 7 bases from V and 6 bases from J, with 22 bases between. The V gene's germline CDR1 is MNHEY and CDR2 SVGAGI. The CDR3 DNA sequence: TGTGCCAGCACTCCCTCGCCCTTACAGGGTCGCGAGCAGTACTTC. It codes for CASTPSPLQGREQYF.

The V call is TRBV20-1, the J call TRBJ2-1; 11 bases match TRBD2. The CDR3 consists of 19 residues. Losses at the gene ends were 3 bases for V and 6 bases for J; bases not matched to a gene: 19. Germline loops: CDR1 DFQATT, CDR2 SNEGSKA (reference sequence). CDR3 DNA: TGCAGTGCTAGTGCCCAACTAGCGGGAGATAAGACTAACTTCAATGAGCAGTTCTTC. Its protein is CSASAQLAGDKTNFNEQFF.

The chain carries TRBV6-5 and TRBJ2-2, with D uncertain. Germline lookup yields CDR1 MNHEY and CDR2 SVGAGI. The CDR3 contains 16 residues. Trimming shortened V by 2 bases and J by 0 bases, and 10 bases separated the two germline ends. Written as DNA, the CDR3 is TGTGCCAGCAGTTACCTAGGAGCGTCGAACACCGGGGAGCTGTTTTTT. Residues: CASSYLGASNTGELFF.

The rearrangement joins TRBV15 to TRBJ1-5; the match to TRBD1 covers 7 bases. J gave up 6 bases and V 3 bases, and 2 bases lay outside the gene matches. The CDR3 has 13 amino acids. Germline V gene data show CDR1 as LNHNV and CDR2 as YYDKDF (reference sequence). The CDR3 protein is CATSSDRAQPQHF. For the CDR3, the DNA is TGTGCCACCAGCAGCGACAGGGCTCAGCCCCAGCATTTT.

This rearrangement joins TRBV30 to TRBJ1-4; the match to TRBD1 covers 7 bases. This CDR3 has 15 amino acids. Germline V gene sequence: CDR1 GTSNPN, CDR2 SVGIG (reference sequence). Unmatched junction bases numbered 12, after V lost 4 bases and J lost 7 bases. The CDR3 sequence: CAWISGTAPSEKLFF. The CDR3 DNA follows: TGTGCCTGGATATCCGGGACAGCCCCTTCTGAAAAACTGTTTTTT.

This chain links TRBV7-2 with TRBJ1-5, with D tentatively TRBD1 (5 bases). This CDR3 has 13 residues. Looked up from germline, CDR1 is SGHTA and CDR2 is FQGNSA. V lost 0 bases and J 7 bases, leaving 7 bases between the germline ends. The CDR3, as DNA: TGTGCCAGCAGCTTAGCGGGGGGACAGCCCCAGCATTTT. Protein sequence: CASSLAGGQPQHF.

This sequence joins TRBV12-3 or TRBV12-4 and TRBJ1-3; D unclear. V lost 4 bases to trimming and J lost 0 bases, with 4 bases between them. The CDR3 totals 13 residues. CDR3 coding DNA: TGTGCCAGCAGTTCCCGCTCTGGAAACACCATATATTTT. It specifies CASSSRSGNTIYF.

In this sample, this clone turned up a few times. This sequence joins TRBV5-5 and TRBJ1-3; maybe TRBD1 (5 bases). Germline V gene lookup returns CDR1 SGHKS and CDR2 YYEKEE (reference sequence). The CDR3 runs to 15 residues. V lost 3 bases, J lost 0 bases, and 10 bases lay in between. The CDR3 bases are TGTGCCAGCAGCTATCAGGGTTCCTCTGGAAACACCATATATTTT. Its translation is CASSYQGSSGNTIYF.

The J gene is TRBJ2-1, the V gene TRBV28; the match to TRBD2 covers 9 bases. V shed 5 bases, J shed 2 bases, and the junction held 4 bases outside the gene matches. The CDR3 is made up of 15 amino acids. Germline CDR1 reads MDHEN; CDR2 reads SYDVKM. In nucleotides, the CDR3 is TGTGCCAGCAGTACGACTAGCGGAGCCTACAATGAGCAGTTCTTC. This sequence encodes CASSTTSGAYNEQFF.

V usage is TRBV5-1 and J usage is TRBJ1-5, with 8 bases lining up with TRBD1. This CDR3 region has 13 residues. The V gene's germline CDR1 is SGHRS and CDR2 YFSETQ. Unmatched junction bases numbered 6, after V lost 6 bases and J lost 7 bases. CDR3: CASTLQGGQPQHF. For the CDR3, the DNA is TGCGCCAGCACTCTACAGGGGGGGCAGCCCCAGCATTTT.

The chain is built from TRBV28 and TRBJ1-5, with D tentatively TRBD1 (6 bases). Trimming took 8 bases from V and 7 from J, leaving 12 bases between them. CDR1 and CDR2 from the germline V gene are MDHEN and SYDVKM. The CDR3 has 12 amino acids. The CDR3 DNA is TGTGCCAGCCTCCAGGGGCTCCAGCCCCAGCATTTT. Amino acid sequence: CASLQGLQPQHF.

The chain is built from TRBV5-4 and TRBJ2-7, with 9 bases matching TRBD1. Germline V gives CDR1 SGHNT, CDR2 YYREEE (reference sequence). Trimming cost V 4 bases and J 2 bases; bases outside gene matches: 7. The CDR3 totals 15 residues. The CDR3 bases are TGTGCCAGCAGCCCCGGACAGGGGCGGGCCTACGAGCAGTACTTC. It is translated as CASSPGQGRAYEQYF. Supplemented by reference TRBV5-4 and TRBJ2-7, the full variable domain reads ETGVTQSPTHLIKTRGQQVTLRCSSQSGHNTVSWYQQALGQGPQFIFQYYREEENGRGNFPPRFSGLQFPNYSSELNVNALELDDSALYLCASSPGQGRAYEQYFGPGTRLTVT.

The chain is built from TRBV7-8 and TRBJ1-1; D remains ambiguous. The CDR3 has 14 amino acids. From germline, CDR1 is SGHVS and CDR2 FQNEAQ. The ends were cut back, 5 bases at V and 2 bases at J, with 12 bases in the middle. The CDR3 nucleotides read TGTGCCAGCAGCCGCCTAGGCCCCAACACTGAAGCTTTCTTT. Translation: CASSRLGPNTEAFF.

This chain connects TRBV7-2 to TRBJ1-5; D is undetermined. This CDR3 has 13 amino acids. Germline V lookup: CDR1 SGHTA, CDR2 FQGNSA. The germline V and J ends were trimmed by 2 bases and 7 bases, with 9 bases remaining between them. This CDR3 is CASSLFEGQPQHF. The CDR3 nucleotides read TGTGCCAGCAGCTTATTCGAGGGCCAGCCCCAGCATTTT.

This chain links TRBV21-1 with TRBJ2-7; TRBD2 was called by the table and not checked on the DNA. TRBV21-1 is marked as a pseudogene. The CDR3 runs to 13 residues. In nucleotides, the CDR3 is TGTGCCAGCAGCAAAGCCTTACGGGAGTCCCAGTACTTC. Translated, it gives CASSKALRESQYF.

The chain combines TRBV19 with TRBJ1-1; a weak D match, TRBD1 (5 bases). The V and J ends lost 5 bases and 4 bases respectively, with 17 bases between them. Looked up from germline, CDR1 is LNHDA and CDR2 is SQIVND (reference sequence). This CDR3 spans 15 amino acids. The CDR3 sequence: CASSASADGGTEAFF. CDR3 DNA sequence: TGTGCCAGTAGTGCGTCCGCCGACGGGGGCACTGAAGCTTTCTTT. Combining the CDR3 with reference TRBV19 and TRBJ1-1 gives the whole variable domain DGGITQSPKYLFRKEGQNVTLSCEQNLNHDAMYWYRQDPGQGLRLIYYSQIVNDFQKGDIAEGYSVSREKKESFPLTVTSAQKNPTAFYLCASSASADGGTEAFFGQGTRLTVV.